This T cell receptor (beta chain) was sequenced in a study of T-cell reconstitution after alpha-beta-depleted transplantation in children. This CDR3 region has 14 residues. V lost 6 bases to trimming and J lost 0 bases; unmatched junction nucleotides: 2. The V gene's germline CDR1 is LGHDT and CDR2 YNNKEL (reference sequence). Preparing the TCRbeta library involved the use of unique molecular identifiers. TCRdb redid the calling of the PCR reads with MiXCR, one entry per CDR3 protein. The sample lists about 610,000 distinct CDR3 sequences, roughly 10% occurring once. The sequence was obtained from a human donor who donated a stem cell graft to a child with acute myeloid leukemia. The source was PBMCs from the stem cell graft donor, collected from the stem cell graft. The J gene is TRBJ1-3, the V gene TRBV3-1; TRBD1 agrees at 7 bases. The DNA of the CDR3 is TGTGCCAGCAGGGGGACAGACTCTGGAAACACCATATATTTT. It translates to CASRGTDSGNTIYF.